This record covers a single T cell receptor (beta chain). This record comes from a study of T cells after yellow fever vaccination. The CDR3 is made up of 16 amino acids. The germline V gene encodes CDR1 SGHRS and CDR2 YFSETQ. Losses at the gene ends were 4 bases for V and 4 bases for J; bases not matched to a gene: 13. TCR cDNA, made by 5'RACE template switching, carried an added universal primer site and UMIs. TCRdb recomputed calls from the 5' RACE reads with MiXCR, one row per CDR3 protein. Of 300,000 to 400,000 distinct CDR3 sequences in the sample, more than 5.5% were seen once. This clonotype was sampled from a man aged 25 to 40 who received the YFV17D yellow fever vaccine. Here the sequenced sample was PBMCs, taken 5 days after the yellow fever booster vaccination. The chain carries TRBV5-1 and TRBJ2-7; 8 nucleotides agree with TRBD2. This CDR3 reads CASSASGTSIYYEQYF. The DNA of the CDR3 is TGCGCCAGCAGCGCCTCCGGGACTAGTATTTATTACGAGCAGTACTTC.